These 17 T cell receptor beta chains originate from one sample sequenced in a study of blood T cell repertoires in COVID-19. The assay was immunoSEQ multiplex PCR, and TCRdb's table has in-frame clones only and misses some. This sample has 95,000 to 130,000 clones; 82% occur once, and the top ten carry less than 8%. The specimen sequenced was peripheral blood. The receptors shown here come from a man in his 70s with active or convalescent COVID-19.

V is TRBV12-3 or TRBV12-4 and J is TRBJ2-3; 10 bases map to TRBD1. J was trimmed by 6 bases and V by 6 bases; bases with no gene match: 3. There are 13 residues in the CDR3. For the CDR3, the DNA is TGTGCCAGCAGCCGACAGGGGGCGGATACGCAGTATTTT. Encoded protein: CASSRQGADTQYF.

V is TRBV18 and J is TRBJ1-6, with D possibly matching TRBD1 (5 bases). Trimming removed 1 base from V and 8 bases from J, with 12 bases in between. Germline CDR1 reads KGHSH; CDR2 reads LQKENI. This CDR3 is 15 amino acids long. CDR3 region: CASSPLQGGDSPLHF. The CDR3 nucleotides are TGTGCCAGCTCACCACTCCAGGGCGGTGATTCACCCCTCCACTTT.

This clone has only a few counts. The chain employs TRBV29-1 and TRBJ2-7; 11 bases align to TRBD2. Germline CDR1 reads SQVTM; CDR2 reads ANQGSEA. This CDR3 is 13 amino acids long. J was trimmed by 6 bases and V by 2 bases; bases with no gene match: 3. The CDR3 region has the DNA TGCAGCGTTGAACTAGCGGGAGGTTCCGAGCAGTACTTC. Its protein is CSVELAGGSEQYF.

This clone was seen once. The chain recombines TRBV27 with TRBJ2-5; D perhaps matches TRBD2 (7 bases). V lost 6 bases and J lost 4, with 12 bases in between. Germline CDR1 reads MNHEY; CDR2 reads SMNVEV (reference sequence). CDR3 length equals 13 residues. The CDR3: CASRGGQGETQYF. In DNA form, the CDR3 reads TGTGCCAGCAGGGGGGGGCAGGGAGAGACCCAGTACTTC.

The DNA of the CDR3 is TGCGCCAGCGCTGATCGCCCTACAGGGGTAGGGTCTGGGGCCAACGTCCTGACTTTC. It yields the protein CASADRPTGVGSGANVLTF. The chain couples TRBV10-1 to TRBJ2-6; the match to TRBD1 covers 7 bases. The V gene's germline CDR1 is WNHNN and CDR2 SYGVQD (reference sequence). With V trimmed by 8 bases and J by 1 base, 17 bases remained unmatched. The CDR3 is made up of 19 amino acids.

The chain carries TRBV5-1 and TRBJ2-7; D call uncertain. The CDR3 has 13 residues. Germline assignment: CDR1 SGHRS and CDR2 YFSETQ. V lost 0 bases and J 1 base, leaving 5 bases between the germline ends. The CDR3 DNA is TGCGCCAGCAGCTTGGCTCCGTCCTACGAGCAGTACTTC. This sequence encodes CASSLAPSYEQYF. The full variable domain, in which reference TRBV5-1 and TRBJ2-7 provide the parts outside the CDR3, is KAGVTQTPRYLIKTRGQQVTLSCSPISGHRSVSWYQQTPGQGLQFLFEYFSETQRNKGNFPGRFSGRQFSNSRSEMNVSTLELGDSALYLCASSLAPSYEQYFGPGTRLTVT.

The V and J genes are TRBV11-3 and TRBJ2-1; TRBD2 matches at 7 bases. V trimming: 0 bases; J trimming: 9 bases; junction bases outside the gene matches: 14. Germline CDR1 is SGHNT and CDR2 is YENEEA. This CDR3 spans 17 amino acids. The CDR3 DNA reads as TGTGCCAGCAGCTTAGATTCTCGACTAGCCACACCGGGTGAGCAGTTCTTC. This gives the protein CASSLDSRLATPGEQFF.

V usage is TRBV5-8 and J usage is TRBJ2-1; D unresolved. V was shortened by 0 bases and J by 9 bases, with 4 bases between the two germline ends. Germline CDR1 and CDR2: SGHTS and YDEGEE. The CDR3 is 11 amino acids. This CDR3 reads CASSLVLEQFF. The CDR3 nucleotides read TGTGCCAGCAGCTTGGTTCTTGAGCAGTTCTTC.

This clone was counted a few times. Other DNA sequences of this sample code for an identical CDR3. The CDR3 here is CASRGTVRTDTQYF. Here the CDR3 DNA reads TGTGCCAGCAGGGGGACAGTTCGCACAGATACGCAGTATTTT. V usage is TRBV2 and J usage is TRBJ2-3; 7 bases line up with TRBD1. This CDR3 has 14 amino acids. The V segment lost 6 bases and the J segment 1 base; nucleotides outside the gene matches: 4. Germline CDR1 SNHLY, CDR2 FYNNEI.

The rearrangement uses TRBV15 and TRBJ2-1; 12 positions match TRBD2. This CDR3 region has 15 residues. The ends lost 4 bases at V and 9 bases at J; junction bases unmatched: 7. Germline V gene lookup returns CDR1 LNHNV and CDR2 YYDKDF (reference sequence). CDR3 residues: CATSTTSGSISEQFF. The CDR3, as DNA: TGTGCCACCAGCACGACTAGCGGGAGTATAAGTGAGCAGTTCTTC.

V usage is TRBV18 and J usage is TRBJ2-7; TRBD1 might be the D (6 bases). From germline, CDR1 is KGHSH and CDR2 LQKENI. This CDR3 is 14 amino acids long. Trimming removed 3 bases from V and 6 bases from J, with 15 bases in between. The CDR3 loop is CASSPWQGNREQYF. For the CDR3, the DNA is TGTGCCAGCTCACCTTGGCAGGGGAACCGCGAGCAGTACTTC.

In DNA form, the CDR3 reads TGTGCCAGCAGCCAGGAACTAGCGGGAGCTGCAGAGACCCAGTACTTC. Its translation: CASSQELAGAAETQYF. The rearrangement links TRBV4-2 to TRBJ2-5; 11 nucleotides align to TRBD2. Germline V gene lookup returns CDR1 LGHNA and CDR2 YNFKEQ. Germline trimming cut 3 bases from V and 4 bases from J; bases unmatched to any gene: 7. This CDR3 comprises 16 residues.

This clone was recorded only once. The chain employs TRBV12-3 or TRBV12-4 and TRBJ2-3; TRBD1 matches 10 bases. The junction had 2 bases not matched to a gene; V was cut back by 6 bases and J by 5 bases. The CDR3 runs 13 residues. CDR3 DNA: TGTGCCAGCAGGGGACAGGGGAAAGATACGCAGTATTTT. Protein: CASRGQGKDTQYF.

The rearrangement joins TRBV19 to TRBJ1-6, with D uncertain. From germline, CDR1 is LNHDA and CDR2 SQIVND (reference sequence). The CDR3 sequence is 11 residues long. Trimming took 4 bases from V and 17 from J, leaving 12 bases between them. The CDR3 loop is CASSTARRIHF. The CDR3 DNA reads as TGTGCCAGTAGTACCGCCAGGCGTATCCACTTT.

This rearrangement joins TRBV2 to TRBJ2-2, with D uncertain. V was trimmed by 1 base and J by 8 bases, leaving 8 bases between them. The CDR3 spans 13 residues. Germline loops: CDR1 SNHLY, CDR2 FYNNEI. In nucleotides, the CDR3 is TGTGCCAGCAGTGAAGAGATGGCAGGGGAGCTGTTTTTT. The encoded protein is CASSEEMAGELFF.

The chain's CDR3 is CASSQAPDRLGEKLFF. The CDR3 DNA follows: TGTGCCAGCAGCCAAGCCCCAGACAGGCTGGGTGAAAAACTGTTTTTT. The V call is TRBV3-1 (or the pseudogene TRBV3-2), the J call TRBJ1-4; D perhaps matches TRBD1 (6 bases). The CDR3 is made up of 16 amino acids. Trimming stripped 1 base from V and 7 bases from J, with 16 bases between. Germline V gives CDR1 LGHDT, CDR2 YNNKEL (reference sequence).

On this clone itself: This same CDR3 is encoded by further DNA sequences in the sample. The J gene is TRBJ2-1, the V gene TRBV5-1, with TRBD2 matching 15 bases. After removal of 0 bases from V and 7 bases from J, the junction contained 2 bases not matched to a gene. The CDR3 sequence is 16 residues long. The germline gives CDR1 SGHRS, CDR2 YFSETQ. CDR3 amino acids: CASSLEGTSGRNEQFF. The CDR3 nucleotides are TGCGCCAGCAGCTTGGAAGGGACTAGCGGGAGGAATGAGCAGTTCTTC.